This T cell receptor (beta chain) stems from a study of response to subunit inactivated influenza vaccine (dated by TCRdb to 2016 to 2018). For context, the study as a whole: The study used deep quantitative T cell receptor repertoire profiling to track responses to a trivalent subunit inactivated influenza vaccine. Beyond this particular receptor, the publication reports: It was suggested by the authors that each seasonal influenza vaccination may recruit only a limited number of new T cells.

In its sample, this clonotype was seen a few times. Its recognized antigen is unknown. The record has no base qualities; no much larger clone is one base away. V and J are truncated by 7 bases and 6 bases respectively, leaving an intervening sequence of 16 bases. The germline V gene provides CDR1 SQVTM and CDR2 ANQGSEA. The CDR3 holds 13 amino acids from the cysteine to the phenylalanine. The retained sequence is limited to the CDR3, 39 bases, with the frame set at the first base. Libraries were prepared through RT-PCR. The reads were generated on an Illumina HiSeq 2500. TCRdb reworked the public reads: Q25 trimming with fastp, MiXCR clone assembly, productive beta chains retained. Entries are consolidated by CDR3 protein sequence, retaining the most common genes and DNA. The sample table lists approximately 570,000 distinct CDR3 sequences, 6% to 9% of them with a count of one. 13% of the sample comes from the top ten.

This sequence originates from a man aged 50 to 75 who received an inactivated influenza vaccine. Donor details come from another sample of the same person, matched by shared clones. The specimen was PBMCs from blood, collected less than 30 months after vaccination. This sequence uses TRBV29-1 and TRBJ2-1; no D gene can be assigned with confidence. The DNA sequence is TGCAGCGCTACCGAGGACGTTGCCAATGAGCAGTTCTTC. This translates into CSATEDVANEQFF.